This is a list of T cell receptor beta chains from one sample in a study of blood T cell repertoires in COVID-19. Generated by immunoSEQ multiplex PCR, the TCRdb table keeps only in-frame clones and is missing some. Of about 140,000 clones in the sample, 88% were seen once. Sequenced input: peripheral blood. These receptor sequences come from a woman aged 55-70 years with acute or convalescent COVID-19. Both conserved end residues are part of each CDR3. D genes are given only for firm matches. The listing skips clone size in some rows; elsewhere it reads once, few, many or a size class.

size: once; J: TRBJ1-2; V: TRBV30; length: 14; D: TRBD1; CDR3: CAWSVDRGSYGYTF; DNA: TGTGCCTGGAGTGTAGACAGGGGAAGCTATGGCTACACCTTC
size: .; J: TRBJ2-7; V: TRBV7-2; length: 17; D: TRBD2; CDR3: CASSLAARGGRSYEQYF; DNA: TGTGCCAGCAGCTTAGCCGCGCGGGGGGGCAGGTCCTACGAGCAGTACTTC
size: .; J: TRBJ1-1; V: TRBV5-4; length: 14; D: .; CDR3: CASSLEQVNTEAFF; DNA: TGTGCCAGCAGCTTGGAACAGGTGAACACTGAAGCTTTCTTT
size: .; J: TRBJ1-3; V: TRBV28; length: 17; D: TRBD1; CDR3: CASSPGTGEASGNTIYF; DNA: TGTGCCAGCAGCCCAGGGACAGGGGAGGCTTCTGGAAACACCATATATTTT
size: .; J: TRBJ2-1; V: TRBV19; length: 14; D: .; CDR3: CASNEGNTYNEQFF; DNA: TGTGCCAGTAATGAGGGAAACACCTACAATGAGCAGTTCTTC
size: .; J: TRBJ2-7; V: TRBV5-4; length: 16; D: .; CDR3: CASSYSSGRTSYEQYF; DNA: TGTGCCAGCAGCTACTCATCGGGGAGGACCTCCTACGAGCAGTACTTC
size: .; J: TRBJ2-2; V: TRBV7-2; length: 14; D: .; CDR3: CASSPFPAAGELFF; DNA: TGTGCCAGCAGCCCGTTTCCGGCGGCCGGGGAGCTGTTTTTT
size: .; J: TRBJ2-5; V: TRBV7-2; length: 16; D: TRBD2; CDR3: CASSSTLLAGQETQYF; DNA: TGTGCCAGCAGCTCCACCCTTCTAGCGGGACAAGAGACCCAGTACTTC
size: .; J: TRBJ2-3; V: TRBV18; length: 17; D: TRBD2; CDR3: CASSPRGASGDTDTQYF; DNA: TGTGCCAGCTCACCAAGGGGGGCTAGCGGGGACACAGATACGCAGTATTTT
size: .; J: TRBJ1-2; V: TRBV30; length: 12; D: .; CDR3: CAWTEVNYGYTF; DNA: TGTGCCTGGACGGAGGTTAACTATGGCTACACCTTC
size: .; J: TRBJ1-5; V: TRBV4-1; length: 17; D: .; CDR3: CASSQGIITGGGQPQHF; DNA: TGCGCCAGCAGCCAAGGGATAATTACGGGGGGGGGCCAGCCCCAGCATTTT
size: .; J: TRBJ1-2; V: TRBV12-3/TRBV12-4; length: 13; D: .; CDR3: CAILPDTGYGYTF; DNA: TGTGCCATCTTGCCGGACACCGGCTATGGCTACACCTTC
size: .; J: TRBJ1-1; V: TRBV30; length: 16; D: .; CDR3: CAWGPGLVRGRTEAFF; DNA: TGTGCCTGGGGCCCAGGGCTTGTTAGGGGTAGGACTGAAGCTTTCTTT
size: once; J: TRBJ1-5; V: TRBV6-2/TRBV6-3; length: 15; D: .; CDR3: CASSPRGGYNQPQHF; DNA: TGTGCCAGCAGTCCGCGAGGGGGATACAATCAGCCCCAGCATTTT
size: .; J: TRBJ1-2; V: TRBV5-5; length: 15; D: .; CDR3: CASSLSRSGLDGYTF; DNA: TGTGCCAGCAGCTTGTCCAGATCAGGCCTGGATGGCTACACCTTC
size: .; J: TRBJ1-1; V: TRBV5-1; length: 15; D: .; CDR3: CASSRSEFMNTEAFF; DNA: TGCGCCAGCAGTCGTTCAGAATTCATGAACACTGAAGCTTTCTTT
size: .; J: TRBJ1-1; V: TRBV4-2; length: 16; D: .; CDR3: CASSQVRGTLDTEAFF; DNA: TGTGCCAGCAGCCAAGTACGGGGGACTCTCGACACTGAAGCTTTCTTT
size: .; J: TRBJ1-4; V: TRBV9; length: 17; D: .; CDR3: CASSVGAFLETNEKLFF; DNA: TGTGCCAGCAGCGTAGGAGCCTTCCTAGAGACTAATGAAAAACTGTTTTTT
size: .; J: TRBJ1-4; V: TRBV9; length: 15; D: .; CDR3: CASSVGGHINEKLFF; DNA: TGTGCCAGCAGCGTAGGGGGACATATTAATGAAAAACTGTTTTTT
size: .; J: TRBJ1-2; V: TRBV4-2; length: 18; D: .; CDR3: CASSPFVGTSPRGYGYTF; DNA: TGTGCCAGCAGCCCATTCGTGGGGACATCCCCCAGGGGTTATGGCTACACCTTC
size: .; J: TRBJ2-5; V: TRBV10-2; length: 18; D: TRBD2; CDR3: CASTPTGLAGGPQETQYF; DNA: TGCGCCAGCACCCCCACTGGCCTAGCGGGGGGTCCTCAAGAGACCCAGTACTTC
size: .; J: TRBJ2-3; V: TRBV6-5; length: 13; D: TRBD2; CDR3: CAVSGAYTDTQYF; DNA: TGTGCCGTTAGCGGGGCCTACACAGATACGCAGTATTTT
size: few; J: TRBJ1-4; V: TRBV5-1; length: 17; D: .; CDR3: CASSLNPRGQINEKLFF; DNA: TGCGCCAGCAGCTTGAATCCCAGGGGTCAGATTAATGAAAAACTGTTTTTT
size: .; J: TRBJ2-5; V: TRBV5-6; length: 12; D: .; CDR3: CASSFYLETQYF; DNA: TGTGCCAGCAGCTTTTATTTAGAGACCCAGTACTTC
size: .; J: TRBJ1-1; V: TRBV30; length: 14; D: .; CDR3: CAWTVLPASAEAFF; DNA: TGTGCCTGGACCGTCTTACCCGCCTCGGCTGAAGCTTTCTTT
size: .; J: TRBJ1-1; V: TRBV5-1; length: 14; D: .; CDR3: CASSSGQSYTEAFF; DNA: TGCGCCAGCAGCTCGGGACAATCCTACACTGAAGCTTTCTTT
size: .; J: TRBJ1-1; V: TRBV3-1/TRBV3-2; length: 18; D: .; CDR3: CASSQEEGTHPRNTEAFF; DNA: TGTGCCAGCAGCCAAGAGGAGGGGACTCACCCCCGGAACACTGAAGCTTTCTTT
size: .; J: TRBJ2-3; V: TRBV11-2; length: 15; D: TRBD2; CDR3: CATSKTSSSTDTQYF; DNA: TGTGCCACTTCCAAGACTAGCTCAAGCACAGATACGCAGTATTTT
size: once; J: TRBJ2-7; V: TRBV19; length: 15; D: TRBD1; CDR3: CASSIGQGHSYEQYF; DNA: TGTGCCAGTAGTATCGGACAGGGTCACTCCTACGAGCAGTACTTC
size: .; J: TRBJ2-1; V: TRBV7-9; length: 14; D: TRBD2; CDR3: CASSSSGGNNEQFF; DNA: TGTGCCAGCAGCTCAAGCGGGGGAAACAATGAGCAGTTCTTC
size: .; J: TRBJ2-1; V: TRBV19; length: 19; D: .; CDR3: CASSIETRPDGSSYNEQFF; DNA: TGTGCCAGTAGTATAGAGACCAGGCCTGACGGGAGCTCCTACAATGAGCAGTTCTTC
size: .; J: TRBJ2-2; V: TRBV7-6; length: 14; D: .; CDR3: CASSPVGGPGELFF; DNA: TGTGCCAGCAGTCCAGTGGGGGGACCCGGGGAGCTGTTTTTT
size: few; J: TRBJ2-2; V: TRBV6-2/TRBV6-3; length: 18; D: TRBD2; CDR3: CASSGTSGGAIDTGELFF; DNA: TGTGCCAGCAGTGGCACTAGCGGGGGGGCCATAGACACCGGGGAGCTGTTTTTT
size: .; J: TRBJ2-7; V: TRBV4-2; length: 12; D: .; CDR3: CASSQPAYEQYF; DNA: TGTGCCAGCAGCCAACCTGCCTACGAGCAGTACTTC
size: .; J: TRBJ2-7; V: TRBV20-1; length: 11; D: .; CDR3: CSAGQDYEQYF; DNA: TGCAGTGCGGGACAAGACTACGAGCAGTACTTC
size: .; J: TRBJ1-6; V: TRBV10-3; length: 14; D: .; CDR3: CAISDRRSSSPLHF; DNA: TGTGCCATCAGTGACCGCAGGTCTTCCTCACCCCTCCACTTT
size: .; J: TRBJ1-3; V: TRBV5-1; length: 14; D: .; CDR3: CASTQGLGGNTIYF; DNA: TGCGCCAGCACCCAGGGGCTAGGTGGAAACACCATATATTTT
size: .; J: TRBJ1-6; V: TRBV30; length: 15; D: TRBD1; CDR3: CASTGGSIVGSPLHF; DNA: TGTGCCAGCACAGGGGGTTCGATTGTAGGATCACCCCTCCACTTT
size: .; J: TRBJ1-2; V: TRBV27; length: 14; D: .; CDR3: CASSFGGMNYGYTF; DNA: TGTGCCAGCAGTTTTGGGGGGATGAACTATGGCTACACCTTC
size: .; J: TRBJ1-2; V: TRBV28; length: 11; D: TRBD1; CDR3: CASDRGYGYTF; DNA: TGTGCCAGCGACAGGGGCTATGGCTACACCTTC
size: .; J: TRBJ2-7; V: TRBV20-1; length: 11; D: TRBD1; CDR3: CSAWDRELPYF; DNA: TGCAGTGCTTGGGACAGGGAGTTACCTTACTTC
size: .; J: TRBJ1-6; V: TRBV9; length: 18; D: .; CDR3: CASTRGVGPREGNSPLHF; DNA: TGTGCCAGCACCCGTGGAGTGGGGCCGAGAGAAGGAAATTCACCCCTCCACTTT
size: .; J: TRBJ1-2; V: TRBV5-6; length: 14; D: .; CDR3: CASSLEQMNYGYTF; DNA: TGTGCCAGCAGCTTGGAACAGATGAACTATGGCTACACCTTC
size: .; J: TRBJ2-2; V: TRBV6-5; length: 15; D: .; CDR3: CASSYSTGNTGELFF; DNA: TGTGCCAGCAGTTACTCTACAGGGAACACCGGGGAGCTGTTTTTT
size: .; J: TRBJ1-5; V: TRBV30; length: 13; D: .; CDR3: CAWSVQGREPQHF; DNA: TGTGCCTGGAGTGTGCAGGGGAGGGAGCCCCAGCATTTT
size: .; J: TRBJ2-2; V: TRBV6-6; length: 15; D: TRBD2; CDR3: CASSFDSGVGGELFF; DNA: TGTGCCAGCAGTTTTGATAGCGGGGTGGGCGGGGAGCTGTTTTTT
size: .; J: TRBJ2-7; V: TRBV27; length: 13; D: .; CDR3: CASSLPGAYEQYF; DNA: TGTGCCAGCAGTTTACCGGGGGCCTACGAGCAGTACTTC
size: few; J: TRBJ2-3; V: TRBV6-1; length: 24; D: TRBD2; CDR3: CASSEGGTSGGMLNRFKGTDTQYF; DNA: TGTGCCAGCAGTGAAGGAGGGACTAGCGGGGGTATGTTAAATAGGTTTAAAGGCACAGATACGCAGTATTTT